This TCR beta chain stems from a study of blood T cell repertoires in COVID-19 (TCRdb year 2020). Some background on the complete study: Samples from collaborators originated in the United States, Italy and Spain and spanned both the acute and convalescent phases of COVID-19. The material from the prospective study consisted of cDNA or gDNA derived from T cells, B-cell-depleted T cells, or PBMCs. The repertoires were released in a freely available public database meant as a resource for research on the immune response to SARS-CoV-2. Samples were obtained from the ongoing ImmuneRACE study (first 160 participants) and from 950 to 1,500 subjects provided by 6 global collaborators. Nearly every sample came with metadata listing a de-identified subject ID, COVID-19 status, age in years and sex. HLA class I and class II types, where available, came from metadata supplied by the sample provider rather than from assay-based typing. Deeply sampled blood TCRbeta repertoires from subjects exposed to, actively infected with, or recovered from COVID-19 were included in the dataset. What the study reported, not specific to this receptor: How much clinical and demographic metadata was included differed by source and by participant, and the metadata was provided uncurated.

The collaborating institutions used their own protocols to collect whole blood in K2EDTA tubes. For TCRbeta analysis, collaborators shipped samples in one of three forms: frozen whole blood, isolated PBMCs, or DNA extracted from either of those sample types. CDR1 and CDR2, looked up from the germline V gene (reference sequence), are LNHDA and SQIVND. V is reduced by 3 bases and J by 1 base, leaving a spacing of 9 bases between them. The CDR3 runs 14 residues from the cysteine to the phenylalanine. Only CDR3 DNA is held: 42 bases, read in frame from base 1. A word on this clone: Its antigen remains undetermined. One base away there is no much larger clone; base qualities are not given.

The immunoSEQ Assay, a bias-controlled multiplex PCR, was used to amplify TCRbeta CDR3 regions from genomic DNA. Per the source publication's procedure: Within the assay, amplification of reference gene primers was used to estimate how many nucleated cells each sample contained. Sequence reads were collapsed and filtered to measure the absolute abundance of every unique TCRbeta CDR3 rearrangement. Productive Simpson clonality was computed per sample as the square root of Simpson's diversity index over productive rearrangements. Not all clones reach the TCRdb copy of this immuneACCESS table, which keeps in-frame sequences only. Checked studies attribute under half of the gap to unresolved V genes and leave the rest unexplained. V and J calls plus clone size are reproduced from that table; the DNA served to infer D and trimming. The sample data list tens of thousands of clones, and around four fifths of these were observed just once. Around 2.3% of the sample lies in the top ten.

Sequenced sample: peripheral blood. The chain uses TRBV19 and TRBJ2-5; no D gene call is confident. This TCR came from an elderly man with active or convalescent COVID-19. CDR3 sequence: CASSIGTFQETQYF. The nucleotide sequence reads TGTGCCAGTAGTATTGGTACATTCCAAGAGACCCAGTACTTC.